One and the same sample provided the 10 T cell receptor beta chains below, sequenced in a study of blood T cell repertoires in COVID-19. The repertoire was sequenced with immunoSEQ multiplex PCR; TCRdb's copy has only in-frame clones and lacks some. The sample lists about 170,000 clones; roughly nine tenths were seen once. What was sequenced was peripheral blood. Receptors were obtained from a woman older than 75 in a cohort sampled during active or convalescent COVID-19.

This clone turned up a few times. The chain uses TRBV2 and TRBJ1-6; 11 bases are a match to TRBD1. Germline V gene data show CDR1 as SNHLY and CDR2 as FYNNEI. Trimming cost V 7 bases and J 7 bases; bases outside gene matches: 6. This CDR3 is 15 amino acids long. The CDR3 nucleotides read TGTGCCAGCATGGGACAGGGGGTGAGGAATTCACCCCTCCACTTT. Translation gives CASMGQGVRNSPLHF.

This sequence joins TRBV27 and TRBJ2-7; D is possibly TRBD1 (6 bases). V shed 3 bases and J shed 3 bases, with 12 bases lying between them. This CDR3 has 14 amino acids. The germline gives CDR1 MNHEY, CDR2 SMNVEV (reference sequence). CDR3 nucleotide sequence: TGTGCCAGCAGTTTGTTACAGGGTGGCTACGAGCAGTACTTC. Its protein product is CASSLLQGGYEQYF.

The chain's CDR3 is CASRIGTGDGYTF. CDR3 DNA sequence: TGTGCCAGCAGGATTGGGACAGGAGATGGCTACACCTTC. The chain links TRBV6-6 to TRBJ1-2, with 8 bases that match TRBD1. The junction had 6 bases not matched to a gene; V was cut back by 6 bases and J by 6 bases. Germline V CDR1 and CDR2: MNHNY, SVGAGI (reference sequence). This CDR3 region has 13 residues.

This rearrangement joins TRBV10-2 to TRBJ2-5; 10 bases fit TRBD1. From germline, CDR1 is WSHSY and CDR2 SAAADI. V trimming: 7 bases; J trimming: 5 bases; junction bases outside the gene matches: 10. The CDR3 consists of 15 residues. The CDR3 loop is CASTPPGTGEETQYF. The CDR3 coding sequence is TGCGCCAGCACACCACCCGGGACAGGGGAGGAGACCCAGTACTTC.

The CDR3 is CASSLVLRIGGETQYF. The CDR3 nucleotides are TGTGCCAGCAGCTTAGTATTGAGGATCGGGGGAGAGACCCAGTACTTC. The chain carries TRBV7-9 and TRBJ2-5; a possible D gene is TRBD2 (6 bases). Trimming shortened V by 1 base and J by 4 bases, and 16 bases separated the two germline ends. Germline assignment: CDR1 SEHNR and CDR2 FQNEAQ (reference sequence). The CDR3 runs to 16 residues.

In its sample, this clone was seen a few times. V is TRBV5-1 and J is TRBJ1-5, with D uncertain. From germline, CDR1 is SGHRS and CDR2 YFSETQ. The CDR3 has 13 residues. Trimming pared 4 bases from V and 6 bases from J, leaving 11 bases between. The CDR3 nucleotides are TGCGCCAGCAGCGAGGGAATCGGTCAGCCCCAGCATTTT. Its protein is CASSEGIGQPQHF.

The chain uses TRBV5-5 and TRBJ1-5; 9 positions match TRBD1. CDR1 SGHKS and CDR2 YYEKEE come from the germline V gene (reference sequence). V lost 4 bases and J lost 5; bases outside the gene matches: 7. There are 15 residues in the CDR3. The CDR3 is CASSRGQGDYQPQHF. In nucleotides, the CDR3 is TGTGCCAGCAGCCGGGGACAGGGAGACTATCAGCCCCAGCATTTT.

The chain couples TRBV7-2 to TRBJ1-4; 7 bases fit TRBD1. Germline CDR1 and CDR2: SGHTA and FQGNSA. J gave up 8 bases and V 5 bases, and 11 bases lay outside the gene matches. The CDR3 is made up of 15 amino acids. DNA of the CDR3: TGTGCCAGCAGCCCCCGAACAGGGGTCGGGGAAAAACTGTTTTTT. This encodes CASSPRTGVGEKLFF. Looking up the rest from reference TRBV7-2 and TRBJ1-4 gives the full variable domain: GAGVSQSPSNKVTEKGKDVELRCDPISGHTALYWYRQSLGQGLEFLIYFQGNSAPDKSGLPSDRFSAERTGGSVSTLTIQRTQQEDSAVYLCASSPRTGVGEKLFFGSGTQLSVL.

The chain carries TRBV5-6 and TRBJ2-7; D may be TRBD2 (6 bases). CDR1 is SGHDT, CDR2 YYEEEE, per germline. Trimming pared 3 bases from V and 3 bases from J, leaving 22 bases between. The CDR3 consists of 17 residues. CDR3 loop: CASSSPVRGPTIYEQYF. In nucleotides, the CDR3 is TGTGCCAGCAGCTCCCCCGTGCGGGGCCCCACCATCTACGAGCAGTACTTC.

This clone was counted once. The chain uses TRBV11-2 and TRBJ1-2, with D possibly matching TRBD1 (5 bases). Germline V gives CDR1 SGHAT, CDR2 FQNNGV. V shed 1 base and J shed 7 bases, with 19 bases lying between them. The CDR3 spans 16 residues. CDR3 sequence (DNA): TGTGCCAGCAGCTTAGTCCCAGGGTCGGATCTGGGTGGCTACACCTTC. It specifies CASSLVPGSDLGGYTF.